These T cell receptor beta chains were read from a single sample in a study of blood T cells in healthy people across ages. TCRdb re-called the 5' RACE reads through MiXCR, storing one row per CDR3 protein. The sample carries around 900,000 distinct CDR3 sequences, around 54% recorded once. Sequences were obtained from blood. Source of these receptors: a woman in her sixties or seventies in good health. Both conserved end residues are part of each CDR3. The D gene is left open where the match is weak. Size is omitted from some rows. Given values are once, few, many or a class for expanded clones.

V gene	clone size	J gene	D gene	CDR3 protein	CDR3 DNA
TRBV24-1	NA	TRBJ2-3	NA	CATSDSGTDTQYF	TGTGCCACCAGTGATTCTGGCACAGATACGCAGTATTTT
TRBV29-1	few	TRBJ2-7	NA	CSVEVGPYEQYF	TGCAGCGTTGAAGTTGGGCCATACGAGCAGTACTTC
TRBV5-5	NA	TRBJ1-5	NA	CASSSRLRGTSNQPQHF	TGTGCCAGCAGCTCTCGTCTGAGGGGTACAAGCAATCAGCCCCAGCATTTT
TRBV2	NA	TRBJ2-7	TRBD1	CATIDRAYEQYF	TGTGCCACGATCGACAGGGCCTACGAGCAGTACTTC
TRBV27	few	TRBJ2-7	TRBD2	CASSLSMGEGVEQYF	TGTGCCAGCAGTTTATCGATGGGGGAGGGTGTCGAGCAGTACTTC
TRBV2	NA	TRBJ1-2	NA	CASSVAFISYTF	TGTGCCAGCAGTGTGGCATTCATTAGCTACACCTTC
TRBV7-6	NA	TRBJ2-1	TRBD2	CASSLVLAHYNEQFF	TGTGCCAGCAGCTTAGTACTAGCGCACTACAATGAGCAGTTCTTC
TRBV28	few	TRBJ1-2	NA	CASSLSAGREGNFFGYTF	TGTGCCAGCAGTTTATCGGCGGGCAGGGAGGGTAATTTTTTTGGCTACACCTTC
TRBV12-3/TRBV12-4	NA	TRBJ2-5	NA	CASSGTGRGEQYF	TGTGCCAGCAGTGGGACCGGCCGGGGTGAGCAGTACTTC
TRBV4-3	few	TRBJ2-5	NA	CASSQDFSVGYQETQYF	TGCGCCAGCAGCCAAGACTTTTCCGTAGGGTACCAAGAGACCCAGTACTTC
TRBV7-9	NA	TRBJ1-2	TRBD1	CASSRSRDRGPLSNYGYTF	TGTGCCAGCAGCCGCTCCCGGGACAGGGGACCGCTCTCCAACTATGGCTACACCTTC
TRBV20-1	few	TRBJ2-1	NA	CSALVGNNEQFF	TGCAGTGCGTTAGTGGGGAACAATGAGCAGTTCTTC
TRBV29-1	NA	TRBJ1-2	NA	CSVEDISNYGYTF	TGCAGCGTTGAGGACATCTCTAACTATGGCTACACCTTC
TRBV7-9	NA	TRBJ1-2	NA	CASSPLEEQRNYGYTF	TGTGCCAGCAGCCCCCTCGAGGAGCAGCGAAACTATGGCTACACCTTC